The 8 T cell receptor beta chains in this list originate from one sample, sequenced in a study of T cell responses to AZD1222 COVID-19 vaccine. Sequencing was performed with immunoSEQ multiplex PCR; in TCRdb, only in-frame clones are kept and a portion is missing. The sample comprises 150,000 to 180,000 clones, 88% of which are singletons, and 3% to 3.5% rests with the top ten. This specimen was peripheral blood, taken on day 0 of AZD1222 vaccination. The receptors were sampled from an adult in good health.

The chain combines TRBV27 with TRBJ1-5; 8 bases align to TRBD1. The germline CDR1 and CDR2 sequences are MNHEY and SMNVEV (reference sequence). Trimming removed 6 bases from V and 6 bases from J; junction bases left unmatched: 10. The CDR3 runs 15 residues. The DNA of the CDR3 is TGTGCCAGCAGCCAAGGGACAGGCATCTCTCAGCCCCAGCATTTT. Amino acids: CASSQGTGISQPQHF.

The CDR3 sequence: CSVGNPPRGAGELFF. The CDR3, as DNA: TGCAGCGTTGGGAACCCTCCCCGGGGCGCCGGGGAGCTGTTTTTT. The chain uses TRBV29-1 and TRBJ2-2; TRBD1 or TRBD2 may be the D gene (5 bases each). Deletions cut 4 bases from V and 6 bases from J, with 18 bases between. CDR1 SQVTM and CDR2 ANQGSEA come from the germline V gene. The CDR3 is made up of 15 amino acids.

With regard to this clone: The same CDR3 is also encoded by other DNA sequences in this sample. This chain links TRBV18 with TRBJ1-4; D gene unclear. There are 14 residues in the CDR3. V was cut by 2 bases and J by 5 bases, with 9 bases left in between. Germline-derived CDR1 and CDR2 are KGHSH and LQKENI. The CDR3 here is CASSPGGGNEKLFF. CDR3 sequence (DNA): TGTGCCAGCTCACCAGGAGGTGGGAATGAAAAACTGTTTTTT. Complete variable domain (other parts from reference TRBV18 and TRBJ1-4): NAGVMQNPRHLVRRRGQEARLRCSPMKGHSHVYWYRQLPEEGLKFMVYLQKENIIDESGMPKERFSAEFPKEGPSILRIQQVVRGDSAAYFCASSPGGGNEKLFFGSGTQLSVL.

The CDR3 is CSVGKGGDTEAFF. DNA of the CDR3: TGCAGCGTTGGTAAGGGGGGAGACACTGAAGCTTTCTTT. The rearrangement joins TRBV29-1 to TRBJ1-1; weak D call: TRBD1 (6 bases). The CDR3 totals 13 residues. Germline V gene sequence: CDR1 SQVTM, CDR2 ANQGSEA. With 4 bases removed from V and 3 bases from J, the gap between germline ends came to 12 bases.

V and J are TRBV29-1 and TRBJ1-1; 7 nucleotides match TRBD1. The J segment lost 1 base and the V segment lost 4 bases, leaving 3 bases of the junction unmatched. The germline gives CDR1 SQVTM, CDR2 ANQGSEA. CDR3 length: 13 amino acids. CDR3 DNA: TGCAGCGTTGGACAGGGATCGAACACTGAAGCTTTCTTT. Protein product: CSVGQGSNTEAFF.

J is TRBJ1-2 and V is TRBV6-5; 7 positions agree with TRBD1. Per the germline V gene, CDR1 is MNHEY and CDR2 is SVGAGI. J gave up 5 bases and V 0 bases, and 6 bases lay outside the gene matches. The CDR3 loop spans 15 amino acids. CDR3 sequence (DNA): TGTGCCAGCAGTTACTCACAGGGGCGCTTTTATGGCTACACCTTC. Its protein product is CASSYSQGRFYGYTF.

The V gene is TRBV19, the J gene TRBJ1-4, with D tentatively TRBD1 (6 bases). The length of the CDR3 is 15 residues. Per the germline V gene, CDR1 is LNHDA and CDR2 is SQIVND (reference sequence). Trimming pared 5 bases from V and 7 bases from J, leaving 17 bases between. CDR3 bases: TGTGCCAGTAGTGTACAGGGCGAGCTTTTTGAAAAACTGTTTTTT. Translating gives CASSVQGELFEKLFF.

This chain joins TRBV28 and TRBJ2-7, with a tentative D call TRBD1 (5 bases). Trimming shortened V by 5 bases and J by 2 bases, and 10 bases separated the two germline ends. CDR3 size: 13 residues. Germline values: CDR1 MDHEN, CDR2 SYDVKM. In DNA form, the CDR3 reads TGTGCCAGCAGTCTCGGACAACCCTACGAGCAGTACTTC. Amino acids: CASSLGQPYEQYF.